This T cell receptor (beta chain) is from a study of T cell changes during pregnancy in multiple sclerosis. Germline V gives CDR1 SGHRS, CDR2 YFSETQ. There are 14 residues in the CDR3. Trimming pared 0 bases from V and 8 bases from J, leaving 11 bases between. Sequenced by immunoSEQ multiplex PCR; TCRdb stores in-frame clones only, minus some. The repertoire holds just under 80,000 clones, with about 93% as singletons. This sequence joins TRBV5-1 and TRBJ2-2; possibly TRBD2 for D (5 bases). The sample in question was peripheral blood, obtained in the first trimester of pregnancy. This clonotype originated in a female donor with multiple sclerosis, enrolled in a pregnancy study. CDR3 in amino acids: CASSLGRRGGELFF. The CDR3 DNA reads TGCGCCAGCAGCTTGGGAAGGCGCGGGGGGGAGCTGTTTTTT.